These T cell receptor beta chains were read from a single sample in a study of blood T cell repertoires in COVID-19. Here immunoSEQ multiplex PCR was the method, and the copy in TCRdb shows in-frame clones only, minus some. Of around 50,000 clones in the sample, around 90% are singletons; the top ten hold roughly 2%. Sample: peripheral blood. Receptors were obtained from a human donor in a cohort sampled during active COVID-19. CDR3s include the opening cysteine and the closing phenylalanine or tryptophan. D genes are given only for firm matches. Size values are once, few and many counts, or a class for expanded clones, and some rows have none.

cdr3_length: 15
d_call: TRBD1
clone_size: .
j_call: TRBJ2-5
v_call: TRBV11-3
cdr3_nt: TGTGCCAGCAGCATATCAGGGGGAACGACAGAGACCCAGTACTTC
cdr3_aa: CASSISGGTTETQYF

cdr3_length: 16
d_call: TRBD1
clone_size: .
j_call: TRBJ2-2
v_call: TRBV27
cdr3_nt: TGTGCCAGCAGTCCGCGATGGACAGGGGGCACCGGGGAGCTGTTTTTT
cdr3_aa: CASSPRWTGGTGELFF

cdr3_length: 17
d_call: .
clone_size: few
j_call: TRBJ2-1
v_call: TRBV7-2
cdr3_nt: TGTGCCAGCAGCTTAGATGCGCCAGCGGCTTCCTACAATGAGCAGTTCTTC
cdr3_aa: CASSLDAPAASYNEQFF

cdr3_length: 16
d_call: TRBD1
clone_size: .
j_call: TRBJ2-7
v_call: TRBV4-1
cdr3_nt: TGCGCCAGCAGCCAATCGGGACAGGGGGCCATGTACGAGCAGTACTTC
cdr3_aa: CASSQSGQGAMYEQYF

cdr3_length: 13
d_call: TRBD1
clone_size: .
j_call: TRBJ1-1
v_call: TRBV18
cdr3_nt: TGTGCCAGCTCACCACCACAGGGGGCTGAAGCTTTCTTT
cdr3_aa: CASSPPQGAEAFF

cdr3_length: 12
d_call: .
clone_size: .
j_call: TRBJ1-6
v_call: TRBV9
cdr3_nt: TGTGCCAGCAGCGCACAGAATTCACCCCTCCACTTT
cdr3_aa: CASSAQNSPLHF

cdr3_length: 16
d_call: TRBD1
clone_size: .
j_call: TRBJ2-7
v_call: TRBV18
cdr3_nt: TGTGCCAGCTCACCTACACCCGTGACAGGGGCCTACGAGCAGTACTTC
cdr3_aa: CASSPTPVTGAYEQYF

cdr3_length: 15
d_call: TRBD1
clone_size: .
j_call: TRBJ2-3
v_call: TRBV28
cdr3_nt: TGTGCCAGCAGTTTGCCGCAGGGGGGCACAGATACGCAGTATTTT
cdr3_aa: CASSLPQGGTDTQYF

cdr3_length: 18
d_call: TRBD2
clone_size: .
j_call: TRBJ2-1
v_call: TRBV10-3
cdr3_nt: TGTGCCATCAGCGAACCAGGGATTAGCGGGGGCCCGTACAATGAGCAGTTCTTC
cdr3_aa: CAISEPGISGGPYNEQFF

cdr3_length: 14
d_call: .
clone_size: once
j_call: TRBJ2-2
v_call: TRBV9
cdr3_nt: TGTGCCAGCAGCGTAGTTACAGGCACCGGGGAGCTGTTTTTT
cdr3_aa: CASSVVTGTGELFF

cdr3_length: 14
d_call: .
clone_size: few
j_call: TRBJ2-7
v_call: TRBV16
cdr3_nt: TGTGCCAGCAGCCAAGGGGGACAAATCTACGAGCAGTACTTC
cdr3_aa: CASSQGGQIYEQYF

cdr3_length: 15
d_call: TRBD2
clone_size: .
j_call: TRBJ2-1
v_call: TRBV7-2
cdr3_nt: TGTGCCAGCAGCTTAGCGGGAGCGGGAGTGGGGGAGCAGTTCTTC
cdr3_aa: CASSLAGAGVGEQFF

cdr3_length: 17
d_call: .
clone_size: few
j_call: TRBJ2-7
v_call: TRBV10-3
cdr3_nt: TGTGCCATCAGTGAGTCTCTAGTCGGGAACCATTCCTACGAGCAGTACTTC
cdr3_aa: CAISESLVGNHSYEQYF

cdr3_length: 15
d_call: .
clone_size: .
j_call: TRBJ1-2
v_call: TRBV27
cdr3_nt: TGTGCCAGCAGTTTATCGTATACGGGCCGGGAGGGCTACACCTTC
cdr3_aa: CASSLSYTGREGYTF

cdr3_length: 13
d_call: .
clone_size: .
j_call: TRBJ1-5
v_call: TRBV18
cdr3_nt: TGTGCCAGCTCACCAGAGGGAAATCAGCCCCAGCATTTT
cdr3_aa: CASSPEGNQPQHF

cdr3_length: 13
d_call: .
clone_size: .
j_call: TRBJ1-5
v_call: TRBV27
cdr3_nt: TGTGCCAGCAGTCAACGCCGAGATCAGCCCCAGCATTTT
cdr3_aa: CASSQRRDQPQHF

cdr3_length: 14
d_call: TRBD1
clone_size: .
j_call: TRBJ2-7
v_call: TRBV28
cdr3_nt: TGTGCCAGCAGGGGGACAGGGGGAGGCCACGAGCAGTACTTC
cdr3_aa: CASRGTGGGHEQYF

cdr3_length: 14
d_call: .
clone_size: .
j_call: TRBJ2-7
v_call: TRBV11-2
cdr3_nt: TGTGCCAGCGGCTCCGGGGGGCCTTGGGACGAGCAGTACTTC
cdr3_aa: CASGSGGPWDEQYF

cdr3_length: 14
d_call: TRBD2
clone_size: .
j_call: TRBJ2-1
v_call: TRBV28
cdr3_nt: TGTGCCAGCAGTTTAGCGGGAGGCTACAATGAGCAGTTCTTC
cdr3_aa: CASSLAGGYNEQFF

cdr3_length: 13
d_call: TRBD1
clone_size: medium-sized
j_call: TRBJ1-2
v_call: TRBV27
cdr3_nt: TGTGCCAGCCGAGGGACAGTCGCCTATGGCTACACCTTC
cdr3_aa: CASRGTVAYGYTF

cdr3_length: 14
d_call: TRBD1
clone_size: .
j_call: TRBJ2-3
v_call: TRBV25-1
cdr3_nt: TGTGCCAGCAGTGAGAGGGGGCGCACAGATACGCAGTATTTT
cdr3_aa: CASSERGRTDTQYF

cdr3_length: 14
d_call: TRBD1
clone_size: .
j_call: TRBJ2-7
v_call: TRBV19
cdr3_nt: TGTGCCAGTAGTGTGAGACAGGGGGGCTACGAGCAGTACTTC
cdr3_aa: CASSVRQGGYEQYF

cdr3_length: 12
d_call: .
clone_size: .
j_call: TRBJ2-5
v_call: TRBV14
cdr3_nt: TGTGCCAGCAGCCCCCTGGAGGAGACCCAGTACTTC
cdr3_aa: CASSPLEETQYF

cdr3_length: 17
d_call: .
clone_size: .
j_call: TRBJ2-2
v_call: TRBV5-1
cdr3_nt: TGCGCCAGCAGCTTGGTCCGCGCGGCAGGGGGGCCCGGGGAGCTGTTTTTT
cdr3_aa: CASSLVRAAGGPGELFF

cdr3_length: 16
d_call: .
clone_size: .
j_call: TRBJ1-6
v_call: TRBV5-8
cdr3_nt: TGTGCCAGCAGCCCGTTCAAGGGGCAAGGCAATTCACCCCTCCACTTT
cdr3_aa: CASSPFKGQGNSPLHF

cdr3_length: 16
d_call: TRBD1
clone_size: .
j_call: TRBJ2-2
v_call: TRBV7-6
cdr3_nt: TGTGCCAGCAGCTACTTGATCCAGGGGGCTCCCGGGGAGCTGTTTTTT
cdr3_aa: CASSYLIQGAPGELFF

cdr3_length: 14
d_call: .
clone_size: .
j_call: TRBJ1-5
v_call: TRBV16
cdr3_nt: TGTGCCAGCAGCCAACCAAATAGCAATCAGCCCCAGCATTTT
cdr3_aa: CASSQPNSNQPQHF

cdr3_length: 14
d_call: .
clone_size: few
j_call: TRBJ1-1
v_call: TRBV4-2
cdr3_nt: TGTGCCAGCAGCCAAGAAGTCTCTCGAGCTGAAGCTTTCTTT
cdr3_aa: CASSQEVSRAEAFF

cdr3_length: 15
d_call: .
clone_size: .
j_call: TRBJ2-3
v_call: TRBV7-9
cdr3_nt: TGTGCCAGCGGGCGAGCGGGCCCATACACAGATACGCAGTATTTT
cdr3_aa: CASGRAGPYTDTQYF

cdr3_length: 14
d_call: .
clone_size: .
j_call: TRBJ2-5
v_call: TRBV5-1
cdr3_nt: TGCGCCAGCAGCTTGAACAACGGAGAAGAGACCCAGTACTTC
cdr3_aa: CASSLNNGEETQYF

cdr3_length: 18
d_call: .
clone_size: .
j_call: TRBJ2-1
v_call: TRBV9
cdr3_nt: TGTGCCAGCAGCGTAGCCACCAGGGGCCGAAGCTCCTACAATGAGCAGTTCTTC
cdr3_aa: CASSVATRGRSSYNEQFF

cdr3_length: 13
d_call: .
clone_size: few
j_call: TRBJ1-5
v_call: TRBV4-2
cdr3_nt: TGTGCCAGCAGCCAAGATCAGAATCAGCCCCAGCATTTT
cdr3_aa: CASSQDQNQPQHF

cdr3_length: 16
d_call: TRBD2
clone_size: .
j_call: TRBJ2-1
v_call: TRBV27
cdr3_nt: TGTGCCAGCACCTCGAGGCTAGCGGGGGGCGTGGATGAGCAGTTCTTC
cdr3_aa: CASTSRLAGGVDEQFF

cdr3_length: 14
d_call: TRBD1
clone_size: once
j_call: TRBJ2-7
v_call: TRBV6-5
cdr3_nt: TGTGCCAGCACCAACCGACAGGGTAGGGGGGAGCAGTACTTC
cdr3_aa: CASTNRQGRGEQYF

cdr3_length: 18
d_call: TRBD1
clone_size: .
j_call: TRBJ1-2
v_call: TRBV9
cdr3_nt: TGTGCCAGCAGCGTAGGCCCCGACAGGGAGCCTACTAACTATGGCTACACCTTC
cdr3_aa: CASSVGPDREPTNYGYTF

cdr3_length: 16
d_call: .
clone_size: once
j_call: TRBJ1-6
v_call: TRBV10-3
cdr3_nt: TGTGCCATCAGTGAGTCGAAAACAGGGTCGGTTTCACCCCTCCACTTT
cdr3_aa: CAISESKTGSVSPLHF

cdr3_length: 12
d_call: .
clone_size: .
j_call: TRBJ1-2
v_call: TRBV5-1
cdr3_nt: TGCGCCAGCCCGGGCAGGGCCTATGGCTACACCTTC
cdr3_aa: CASPGRAYGYTF

cdr3_length: 15
d_call: .
clone_size: few
j_call: TRBJ1-5
v_call: TRBV30
cdr3_nt: TGTGCCTGGAGCTTCTCGGGGTCCGTCAATCAGCCCCAGCATTTT
cdr3_aa: CAWSFSGSVNQPQHF

cdr3_length: 14
d_call: TRBD1
clone_size: once
j_call: TRBJ2-1
v_call: TRBV27
cdr3_nt: TGTGCCAGCAGGACAGGGGACCTCTACAATGAGCAGTTCTTC
cdr3_aa: CASRTGDLYNEQFF

cdr3_length: 14
d_call: .
clone_size: .
j_call: TRBJ1-5
v_call: TRBV30
cdr3_nt: TGTGCCTGGAGTGTAGACAGCTCAAATCAGCCCCAGCATTTT
cdr3_aa: CAWSVDSSNQPQHF

cdr3_length: 13
d_call: .
clone_size: .
j_call: TRBJ2-2
v_call: TRBV9
cdr3_nt: TGTGCCAGCAGCCCACTCTTGTCCGGGGAGCTGTTTTTT
cdr3_aa: CASSPLLSGELFF

cdr3_length: 17
d_call: .
clone_size: .
j_call: TRBJ2-7
v_call: TRBV14
cdr3_nt: TGTGCCAGCAGCCAATTTACTAATTACGCGACAGTCTACGAGCAGTACTTC
cdr3_aa: CASSQFTNYATVYEQYF

cdr3_length: 16
d_call: .
clone_size: .
j_call: TRBJ1-5
v_call: TRBV2
cdr3_nt: TGTGCCAGCAGTGTACTTGGGACATTTAGCAATCAGCCCCAGCATTTT
cdr3_aa: CASSVLGTFSNQPQHF

cdr3_length: 13
d_call: .
clone_size: once
j_call: TRBJ2-1
v_call: TRBV5-4
cdr3_nt: TGTGCCAGCAGCTCCTTCTCCTACAATGAGCAGTTCTTC
cdr3_aa: CASSSFSYNEQFF

cdr3_length: 16
d_call: TRBD2
clone_size: .
j_call: TRBJ2-3
v_call: TRBV6-6
cdr3_nt: TGTGCCAGCAGTTACGTTACTAGCGGGGGCACAGATACGCAGTATTTT
cdr3_aa: CASSYVTSGGTDTQYF

cdr3_length: 15
d_call: TRBD1
clone_size: .
j_call: TRBJ1-2
v_call: TRBV6-5
cdr3_nt: TGTGCCAGCAGTTTCGGTGGGACAGCGAACTATGGCTACACCTTC
cdr3_aa: CASSFGGTANYGYTF

cdr3_length: 13
d_call: .
clone_size: .
j_call: TRBJ1-2
v_call: TRBV10-3
cdr3_nt: TGTGCCATCAGTGACCCAGGGAACTATGGCTACACCTTC
cdr3_aa: CAISDPGNYGYTF